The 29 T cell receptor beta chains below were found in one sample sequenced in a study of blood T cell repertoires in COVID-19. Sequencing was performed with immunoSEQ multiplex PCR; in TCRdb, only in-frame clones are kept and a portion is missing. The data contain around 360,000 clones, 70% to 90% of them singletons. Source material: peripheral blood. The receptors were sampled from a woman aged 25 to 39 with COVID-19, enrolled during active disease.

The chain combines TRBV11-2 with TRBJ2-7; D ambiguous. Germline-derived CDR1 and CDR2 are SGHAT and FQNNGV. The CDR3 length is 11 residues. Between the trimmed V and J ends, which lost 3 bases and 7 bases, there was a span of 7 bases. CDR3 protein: CASSFREEQYF. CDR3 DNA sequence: TGTGCCAGCAGCTTCCGTGAGGAGCAGTACTTC. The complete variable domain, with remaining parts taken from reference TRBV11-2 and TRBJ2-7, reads EAGVAQSPRYKIIEKRQSVAFWCNPISGHATLYWYQQILGQGPKLLIQFQNNGVVDDSQLPKDRFSAERLKGVDSTLKIQPAKLEDSAVYLCASSFREEQYFGPGTRLTVT.

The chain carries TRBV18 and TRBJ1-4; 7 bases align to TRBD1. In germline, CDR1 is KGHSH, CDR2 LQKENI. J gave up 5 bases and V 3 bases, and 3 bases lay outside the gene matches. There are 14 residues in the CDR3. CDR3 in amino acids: CASSPRDRNEKLFF. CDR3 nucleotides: TGTGCCAGCTCACCCCGGGACAGAAATGAAAAACTGTTTTTT.

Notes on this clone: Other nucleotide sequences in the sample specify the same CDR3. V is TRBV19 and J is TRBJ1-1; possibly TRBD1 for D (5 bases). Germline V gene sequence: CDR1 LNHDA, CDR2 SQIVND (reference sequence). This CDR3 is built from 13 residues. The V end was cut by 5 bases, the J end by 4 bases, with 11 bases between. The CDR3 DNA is TGTGCCAGTAGTCTCCCGGGGGGCACTGAAGCTTTCTTT. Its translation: CASSLPGGTEAFF.

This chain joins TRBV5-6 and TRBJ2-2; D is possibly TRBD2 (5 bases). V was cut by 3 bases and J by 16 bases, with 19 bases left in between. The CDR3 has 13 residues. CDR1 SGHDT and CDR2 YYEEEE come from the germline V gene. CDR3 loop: CASSSRRANQKFF. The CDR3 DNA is TGTGCCAGCAGCTCTAGGCGGGCCAATCAGAAGTTTTTT.

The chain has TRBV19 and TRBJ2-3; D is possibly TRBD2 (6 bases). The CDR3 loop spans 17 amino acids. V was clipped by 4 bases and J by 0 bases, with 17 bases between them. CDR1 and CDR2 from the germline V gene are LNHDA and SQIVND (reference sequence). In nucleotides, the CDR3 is TGTGCCAGTAGTAGGGTGAAGCGGGCCATGAGCACAGATACGCAGTATTTT. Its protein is CASSRVKRAMSTDTQYF.

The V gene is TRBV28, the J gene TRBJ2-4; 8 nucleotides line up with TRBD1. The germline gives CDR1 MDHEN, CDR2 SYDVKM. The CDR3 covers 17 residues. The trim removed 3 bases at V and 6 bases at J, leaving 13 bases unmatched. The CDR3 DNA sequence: TGTGCCAGCAGTTTCAGACAGGGGAGAGGCCCTGGAAACATTCAGTACTTC. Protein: CASSFRQGRGPGNIQYF.

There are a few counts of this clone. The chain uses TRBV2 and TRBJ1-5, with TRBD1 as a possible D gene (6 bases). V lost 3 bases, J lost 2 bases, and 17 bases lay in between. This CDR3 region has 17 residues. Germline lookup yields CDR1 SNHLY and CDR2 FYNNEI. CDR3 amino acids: CASSDLRGAGGNQPQHF. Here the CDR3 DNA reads TGTGCCAGCAGTGATCTCAGGGGCGCAGGGGGCAATCAGCCCCAGCATTTT.

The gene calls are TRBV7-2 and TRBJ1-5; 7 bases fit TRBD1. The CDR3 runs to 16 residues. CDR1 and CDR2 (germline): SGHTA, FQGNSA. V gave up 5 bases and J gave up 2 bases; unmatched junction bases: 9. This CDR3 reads CASSLLSTGRNQPQHF. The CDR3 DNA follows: TGTGCCAGCAGCCTATTATCGACAGGGCGCAATCAGCCCCAGCATTTT.

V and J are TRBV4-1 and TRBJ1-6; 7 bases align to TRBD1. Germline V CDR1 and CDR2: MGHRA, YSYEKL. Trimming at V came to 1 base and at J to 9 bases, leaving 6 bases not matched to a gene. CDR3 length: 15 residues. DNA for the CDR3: TGCGCCAGCAGCCAAGTGGTGACAGGGCCTTCACCCCTCCACTTT. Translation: CASSQVVTGPSPLHF.

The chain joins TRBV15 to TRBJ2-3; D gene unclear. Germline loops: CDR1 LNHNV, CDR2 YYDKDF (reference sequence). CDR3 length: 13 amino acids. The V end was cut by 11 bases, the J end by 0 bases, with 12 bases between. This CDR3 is CASRLASTDTQYF. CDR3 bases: TGTGCCTCCCGCTTGGCTAGCACAGATACGCAGTATTTT. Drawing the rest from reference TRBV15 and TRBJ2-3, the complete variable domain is DAMVIQNPRYQVTQFGKPVTLSCSQTLNHNVMYWYQQKSSQAPKLLFHYYDKDFNNEADTPDNFQSRRPNTSFCFLDIRSPGLGDTAMYLCASRLASTDTQYFGPGTRLTVL.

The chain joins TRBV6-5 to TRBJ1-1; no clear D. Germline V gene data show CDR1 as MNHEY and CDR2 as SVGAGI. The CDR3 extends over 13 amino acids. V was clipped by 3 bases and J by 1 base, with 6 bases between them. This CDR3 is CASSYNRNTEAFF. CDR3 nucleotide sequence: TGTGCCAGCAGTTATAATAGGAACACTGAAGCTTTCTTT.

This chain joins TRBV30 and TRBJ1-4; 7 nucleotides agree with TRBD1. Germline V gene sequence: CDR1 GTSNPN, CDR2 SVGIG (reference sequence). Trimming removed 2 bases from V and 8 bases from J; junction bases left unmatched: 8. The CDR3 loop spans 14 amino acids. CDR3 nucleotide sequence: TGTGCCTGGAGTCTTTGGGTGGACAGGGAAAAACTGTTTTTT. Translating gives CAWSLWVDREKLFF.

The chain's CDR3 is CASTLKREGLDTQYF. DNA for the CDR3: TGTGCCAGCACCCTAAAGCGGGAGGGCCTTGATACGCAGTATTTT. The chain couples TRBV6-5 to TRBJ2-3; 10 nucleotides match TRBD2. In germline, CDR1 is MNHEY, CDR2 SVGAGI. The CDR3 has 15 residues. Germline trimming cut 7 bases from V and 6 bases from J; bases unmatched to any gene: 10.

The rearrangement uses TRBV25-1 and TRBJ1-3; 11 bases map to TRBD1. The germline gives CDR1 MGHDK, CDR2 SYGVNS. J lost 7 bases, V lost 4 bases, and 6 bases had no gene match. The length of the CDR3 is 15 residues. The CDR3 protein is CASSARTGGANTIYF. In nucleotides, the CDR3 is TGTGCCAGCAGTGCAAGGACAGGGGGCGCGAACACCATATATTTT.

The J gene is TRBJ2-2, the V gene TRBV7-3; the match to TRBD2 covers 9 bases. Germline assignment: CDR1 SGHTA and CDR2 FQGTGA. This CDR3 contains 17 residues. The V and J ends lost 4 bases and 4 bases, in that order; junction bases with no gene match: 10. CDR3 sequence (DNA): TGTGCCAGCAGCTCCCCGCGCCTAGCGGGAAGCACCGGGGAGCTGTTTTTT. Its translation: CASSSPRLAGSTGELFF.

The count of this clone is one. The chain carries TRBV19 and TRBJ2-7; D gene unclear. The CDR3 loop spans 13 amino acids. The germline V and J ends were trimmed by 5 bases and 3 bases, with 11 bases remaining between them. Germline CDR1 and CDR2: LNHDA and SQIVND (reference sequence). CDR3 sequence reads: CASSWQASYEQYF. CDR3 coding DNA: TGTGCCAGTAGTTGGCAGGCCAGCTACGAGCAGTACTTC.

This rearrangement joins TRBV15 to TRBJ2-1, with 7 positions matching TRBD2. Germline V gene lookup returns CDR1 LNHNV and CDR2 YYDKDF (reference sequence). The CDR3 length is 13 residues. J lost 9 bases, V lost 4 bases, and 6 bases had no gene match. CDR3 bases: TGTGCCACCAGCATAAGCGGGACCACTGAGCAGTTCTTC. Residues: CATSISGTTEQFF. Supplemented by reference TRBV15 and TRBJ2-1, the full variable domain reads DAMVIQNPRYQVTQFGKPVTLSCSQTLNHNVMYWYQQKSSQAPKLLFHYYDKDFNNEADTPDNFQSRRPNTSFCFLDIRSPGLGDTAMYLCATSISGTTEQFFGPGTRLTVL.

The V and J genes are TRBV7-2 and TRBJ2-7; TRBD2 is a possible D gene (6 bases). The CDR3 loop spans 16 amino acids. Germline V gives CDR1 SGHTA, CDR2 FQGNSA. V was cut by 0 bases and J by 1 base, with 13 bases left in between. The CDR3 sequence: CASSLALGGTSYEQYF. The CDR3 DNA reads TGTGCCAGCAGCTTAGCGCTGGGGGGAACTTCCTACGAGCAGTACTTC.

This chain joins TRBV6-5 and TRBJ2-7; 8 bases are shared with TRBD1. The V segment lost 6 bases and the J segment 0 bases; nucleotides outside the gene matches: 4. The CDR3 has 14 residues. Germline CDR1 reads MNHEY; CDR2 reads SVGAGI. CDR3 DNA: TGTGCCAGCAGCCCGGGACAGGCCTCCTACGAGCAGTACTTC. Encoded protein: CASSPGQASYEQYF.

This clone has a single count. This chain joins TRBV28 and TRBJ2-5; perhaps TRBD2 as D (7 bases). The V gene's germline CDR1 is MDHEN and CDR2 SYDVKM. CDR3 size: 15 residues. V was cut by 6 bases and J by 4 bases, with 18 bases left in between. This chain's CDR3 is CASSTGGRVGETQYF. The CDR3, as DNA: TGTGCCAGCAGCACGGGGGGCAGGGTGGGAGAGACCCAGTACTTC.

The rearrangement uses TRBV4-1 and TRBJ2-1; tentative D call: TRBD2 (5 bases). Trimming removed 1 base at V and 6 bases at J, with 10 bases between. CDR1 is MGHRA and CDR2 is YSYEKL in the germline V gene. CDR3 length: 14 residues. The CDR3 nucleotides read TGCGCCAGCAGCCAAGTAGCGCTAATCAATGAGCAGTTCTTC. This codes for CASSQVALINEQFF.

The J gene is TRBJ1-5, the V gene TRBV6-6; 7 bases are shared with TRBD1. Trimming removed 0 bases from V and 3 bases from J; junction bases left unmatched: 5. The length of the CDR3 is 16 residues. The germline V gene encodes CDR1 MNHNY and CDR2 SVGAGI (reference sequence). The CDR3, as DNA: TGTGCCAGCAGTTACTCGCACAGGGGCCCCAATCAGCCCCAGCATTTT. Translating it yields CASSYSHRGPNQPQHF.

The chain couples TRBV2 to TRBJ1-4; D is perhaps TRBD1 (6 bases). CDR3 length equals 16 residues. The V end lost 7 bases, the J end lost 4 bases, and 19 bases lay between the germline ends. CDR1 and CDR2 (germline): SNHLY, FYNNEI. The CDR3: CASNLATGIRNEKLFF. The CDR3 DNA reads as TGTGCCAGCAATTTAGCGACAGGTATTCGTAATGAAAAACTGTTTTTT. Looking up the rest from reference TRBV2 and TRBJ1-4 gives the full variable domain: EPEVTQTPSHQVTQMGQEVILRCVPISNHLYFYWYRQILGQKVEFLVSFYNNEISEKSEIFDDQFSVERPDGSNFTLKIRSTKLEDSAMYFCASNLATGIRNEKLFFGSGTQLSVL.

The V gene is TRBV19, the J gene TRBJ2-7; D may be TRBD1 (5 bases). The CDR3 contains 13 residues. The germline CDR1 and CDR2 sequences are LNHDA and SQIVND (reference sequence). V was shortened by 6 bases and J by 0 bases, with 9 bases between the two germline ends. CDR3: CASRSQASYEQYF. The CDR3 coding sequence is TGTGCCAGTAGATCACAGGCCTCCTACGAGCAGTACTTC.

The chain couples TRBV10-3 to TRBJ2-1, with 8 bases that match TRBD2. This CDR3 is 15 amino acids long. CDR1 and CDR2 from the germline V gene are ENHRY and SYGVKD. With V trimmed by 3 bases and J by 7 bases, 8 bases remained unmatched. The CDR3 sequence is CAISDPSGSGNEQFF. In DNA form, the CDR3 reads TGTGCCATCAGTGACCCCAGCGGGAGTGGTAATGAGCAGTTCTTC.

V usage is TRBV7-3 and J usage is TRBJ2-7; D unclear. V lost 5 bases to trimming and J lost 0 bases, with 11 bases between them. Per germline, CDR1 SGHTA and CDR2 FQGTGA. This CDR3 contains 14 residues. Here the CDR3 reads CASSPDSSSYEQYF. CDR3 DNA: TGTGCCAGCAGCCCTGACTCCAGCTCCTACGAGCAGTACTTC.

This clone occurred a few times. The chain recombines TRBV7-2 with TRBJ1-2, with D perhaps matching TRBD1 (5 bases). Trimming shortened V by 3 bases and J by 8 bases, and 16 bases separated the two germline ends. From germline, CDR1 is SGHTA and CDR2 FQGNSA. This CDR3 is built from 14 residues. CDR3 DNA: TGTGCCAGCAGCTTCGGCGGGGGGGTCGGCGGCTACACCTTC. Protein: CASSFGGGVGGYTF.

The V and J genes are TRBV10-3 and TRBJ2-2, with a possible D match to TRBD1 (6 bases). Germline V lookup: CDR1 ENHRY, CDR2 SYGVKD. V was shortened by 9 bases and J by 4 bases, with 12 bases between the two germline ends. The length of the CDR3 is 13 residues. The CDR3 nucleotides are TGTGCCATTGGGGGCGGACTCACCGGGGAGCTGTTTTTT. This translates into CAIGGGLTGELFF.

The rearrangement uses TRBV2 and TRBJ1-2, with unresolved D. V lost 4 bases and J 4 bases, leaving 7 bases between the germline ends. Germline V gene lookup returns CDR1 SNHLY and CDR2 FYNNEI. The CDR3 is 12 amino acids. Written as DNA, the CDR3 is TGTGCCAGCAGTGGGCAGGTCTATGGCTACACCTTC. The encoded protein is CASSGQVYGYTF.